The 21 T cell receptor beta chains below all came from one sample that was sequenced in a study of T cell changes during pregnancy in multiple sclerosis. Assay used: immunoSEQ multiplex PCR; TCRdb lists only in-frame clones, some missing. The table has some 93,000 clones, around 92% seen once. The source was peripheral blood, collected after pregnancy. The receptors stem from a female donor in good health, enrolled as a control in a pregnancy study.

The J gene is TRBJ1-1, the V gene TRBV7-2, with D tentatively TRBD1 (6 bases). Looked up from germline, CDR1 is SGHTA and CDR2 is FQGNSA. V shed 0 bases and J shed 7 bases, with 6 bases lying between them. This CDR3 comprises 12 residues. CDR3 DNA: TGTGCCAGCAGCTTAGCGACAGGTGAAGCTTTCTTT. Its protein is CASSLATGEAFF.

CDR3 DNA sequence: TGTGCCAGCTCGGGCGGGACTAGGTCCGGGACCCAGTACTTC. Translated: CASSGGTRSGTQYF. J is TRBJ2-5 and V is TRBV6-5; 8 nucleotides match TRBD2. J gave up 7 bases and V 8 bases, and 12 bases lay outside the gene matches. CDR3 length: 14 amino acids. CDR1 is MNHEY, CDR2 SVGAGI, per germline.

The V and J genes are TRBV5-1 and TRBJ1-6; no clear D gene. The V end lost 2 bases, the J end lost 10 bases, and 10 bases lay between the germline ends. The CDR3 has 13 residues. CDR1 and CDR2 (germline): SGHRS, YFSETQ. The CDR3 coding sequence is TGCGCCAGCAGCTTAGGAACAGACTCACCCCTCCACTTT. It yields the protein CASSLGTDSPLHF. Variable domain in full (rest from reference TRBV5-1 and TRBJ1-6): KAGVTQTPRYLIKTRGQQVTLSCSPISGHRSVSWYQQTPGQGLQFLFEYFSETQRNKGNFPGRFSGRQFSNSRSEMNVSTLELGDSALYLCASSLGTDSPLHFGNGTRLTVT.

The chain couples TRBV28 to TRBJ1-1; the D gene is possibly TRBD1 (6 bases). Trimming shortened V by 5 bases and J by 6 bases, and 10 bases separated the two germline ends. Looked up from germline, CDR1 is MDHEN and CDR2 is SYDVKM. The CDR3 contains 12 residues. The DNA for the CDR3 is TGTGCCAGCAGTCTAGGACAGCCTGAAGCTTTCTTT. Protein: CASSLGQPEAFF.

V and J are TRBV2 and TRBJ1-5, with D hard to call. The CDR3 contains 13 residues. In germline, CDR1 is SNHLY, CDR2 FYNNEI. The ends were cut back, 5 bases at V and 7 bases at J, with 12 bases in the middle. CDR3 DNA sequence: TGTGCCAGCAGTAAGACAAGAGACCAGCCCCAGCATTTT. It is translated as CASSKTRDQPQHF.

This chain links TRBV7-2 with TRBJ2-2, with 11 bases that match TRBD2. CDR1 and CDR2 from the germline V gene are SGHTA and FQGNSA. Trimming removed 5 bases from V and 6 bases from J; junction bases left unmatched: 5. The CDR3 consists of 15 residues. The CDR3 spells CASSRLSGGAGELFF. The CDR3 DNA sequence: TGTGCCAGCAGCCGACTTAGCGGGGGGGCCGGGGAGCTGTTTTTT. The full variable domain, rest sourced from reference TRBV7-2 and TRBJ2-2, is GAGVSQSPSNKVTEKGKDVELRCDPISGHTALYWYRQSLGQGLEFLIYFQGNSAPDKSGLPSDRFSAERTGGSVSTLTIQRTQQEDSAVYLCASSRLSGGAGELFFGEGSRLTVL.

This rearrangement joins TRBV28 to TRBJ1-5, with D unclear. CDR1 and CDR2 from the germline V gene are MDHEN and SYDVKM. The CDR3 totals 19 residues. The ends were cut back, 1 base at V and 0 bases at J, with 19 bases in the middle. The CDR3 reads CASSLLSGGLAYSNQPQHF. CDR3 DNA: TGTGCCAGCAGTTTATTATCTGGCGGCCTGGCCTATAGCAATCAGCCCCAGCATTTT.

CDR3 loop: CASSLGRGGAFETQYF. The CDR3 coding sequence is TGTGCCAGCAGTTTAGGTCGCGGGGGGGCCTTTGAGACCCAGTACTTC. The chain carries TRBV27 and TRBJ2-5; 9 bases line up with TRBD2. Losses at the gene ends were 2 bases for V and 5 bases for J; bases not matched to a gene: 9. The V gene's germline CDR1 is MNHEY and CDR2 SMNVEV (reference sequence). The CDR3 extends over 16 amino acids.

The chain is built from TRBV10-3 and TRBJ2-5; 7 bases are shared with TRBD2. The trim removed 8 bases at V and 2 bases at J, leaving 8 bases unmatched. The germline gives CDR1 ENHRY, CDR2 SYGVKD. This CDR3 has 14 residues. The CDR3 region is CAISGRAGQETQYF. Written as DNA, the CDR3 is TGTGCCATCTCGGGGAGGGCAGGGCAAGAGACCCAGTACTTC.

This chain uses TRBV6-5 with TRBJ1-2, with D maybe TRBD1 (5 bases). V was shortened by 6 bases and J by 5 bases, with 10 bases between the two germline ends. CDR1 is MNHEY and CDR2 is SVGAGI in the germline V gene. The CDR3 is made up of 12 amino acids. CDR3 bases: TGTGCCAGCAGGGAGGGGTGGTATGGCTACACCTTC. It translates to CASREGWYGYTF.

V usage is TRBV7-9 and J usage is TRBJ1-1; perhaps TRBD1 as D (6 bases). Germline-derived CDR1 and CDR2 are SEHNR and FQNEAQ (reference sequence). The V end lost 4 bases, the J end lost 0 bases, and 12 bases lay between the germline ends. The CDR3 has 15 amino acids. Here the CDR3 reads CASSSRGRLNTEAFF. The CDR3 nucleotides are TGTGCCAGCAGCTCCAGGGGTAGGCTGAACACTGAAGCTTTCTTT.

The V gene is TRBV4-3, the J gene TRBJ2-1, with TRBD2 matching over 9 bases. Losses at the gene ends were 1 base for V and 4 bases for J; bases not matched to a gene: 5. Germline lookup yields CDR1 LGHNA and CDR2 YSLEER. There are 16 residues in the CDR3. CDR3 coding DNA: TGCGCCAGCAGCCAAGTGGGGGCGGGGGGGTACAATGAGCAGTTCTTC. It translates to CASSQVGAGGYNEQFF.

In nucleotides, the CDR3 is TGTGCCAGCAGTTACGGCCACAATGAGCAGTTCTTC. It encodes CASSYGHNEQFF. The chain uses TRBV6-5 and TRBJ2-1; D gene uncertain. Germline CDR1 MNHEY, CDR2 SVGAGI. Trimming shortened V by 2 bases and J by 5 bases, and 4 bases separated the two germline ends. The CDR3 sequence is 12 residues long.

The chain uses TRBV5-1 and TRBJ1-6, with D perhaps matching TRBD1 (6 bases). Germline V gene sequence: CDR1 SGHRS, CDR2 YFSETQ. The CDR3 loop spans 13 amino acids. Trimming took off 4 bases at V and 13 bases at J, with 15 bases between the two ends. CDR3 in amino acids: CASSGGGGDPLHF. As DNA, the CDR3 is TGCGCCAGCAGCGGGGGTGGGGGCGATCCCCTCCACTTT.

The genes are TRBV19 and TRBJ1-2, with no clear D. The CDR3 is made up of 15 amino acids. Trimming took 6 bases from V and 4 from J, leaving 18 bases between them. Germline CDR1 reads LNHDA; CDR2 reads SQIVND (reference sequence). CDR3 in amino acids: CASSLSPGSGYGYTF. CDR3 nucleotides: TGTGCCAGTAGCCTAAGCCCTGGTTCTGGCTATGGCTACACCTTC. Drawing the rest from reference TRBV19 and TRBJ1-2, the complete variable domain is DGGITQSPKYLFRKEGQNVTLSCEQNLNHDAMYWYRQDPGQGLRLIYYSQIVNDFQKGDIAEGYSVSREKKESFPLTVTSAQKNPTAFYLCASSLSPGSGYGYTFGSGTRLTVV.

The J gene is TRBJ2-7, the V gene TRBV7-2; 7 bases align to TRBD1. The CDR3 loop spans 16 amino acids. The V segment lost 5 bases and the J segment 2 bases; nucleotides outside the gene matches: 12. In germline, CDR1 is SGHTA, CDR2 FQGNSA. In DNA, the CDR3 is TGTGCCAGCAGCAGTCGTCGACAGGGCCCCACCTACGAGCAGTACTTC. Encoded protein: CASSSRRQGPTYEQYF.

The chain is built from TRBV27 and TRBJ1-6; D is uncertain. CDR3 size: 13 residues. Germline V gene sequence: CDR1 MNHEY, CDR2 SMNVEV (reference sequence). With 4 bases removed from V and 11 bases from J, the gap between germline ends came to 12 bases. The DNA for the CDR3 is TGTGCCAGCAGTTCACCTTCCTCAGCACCCCTCCACTTT. It codes for CASSSPSSAPLHF.

The chain uses TRBV7-8 and TRBJ1-1; the match to TRBD1 covers 7 bases. The CDR3 has 15 residues. The germline CDR1 and CDR2 sequences are SGHVS and FQNEAQ. The J segment lost 8 bases and the V segment lost 2 bases, leaving 11 bases of the junction unmatched. CDR3 protein: CASSLNRYEGAEAFF. CDR3 nucleotides: TGTGCCAGCAGCTTAAATCGGTACGAGGGGGCCGAAGCTTTCTTT.

This chain joins TRBV6-6 and TRBJ2-7; 8 positions agree with TRBD1. The germline V gene has CDR1 MNHNY and CDR2 SVGAGI (reference sequence). Trimming cost V 5 bases and J 0 bases; bases outside gene matches: 3. The CDR3 sequence is 14 residues long. The CDR3 DNA sequence: TGTGCCAGCAGTCAGGGGGCCTTCTCCTACGAGCAGTACTTC. Translated: CASSQGAFSYEQYF.

CDR3 bases: TGTGCCAGCAGTTTTCAGGGGGCCGGTGGAAACACCATATATTTT. This codes for CASSFQGAGGNTIYF. The V gene is TRBV28, the J gene TRBJ1-3; 8 nucleotides agree with TRBD1. Per germline, CDR1 MDHEN and CDR2 SYDVKM. V shed 3 bases and J 3 bases; nucleotides not matched to a gene: 4. The CDR3 runs 15 residues.

CDR3 nucleotides: TGTGCCAGCAGCAAGGGACAGGGGAATTACAATGAGCAGTTCTTC. This codes for CASSKGQGNYNEQFF. The chain couples TRBV11-1 to TRBJ2-1; 10 positions match TRBD1. Germline V lookup: CDR1 SGHAT, CDR2 FQDESV (reference sequence). This CDR3 comprises 15 residues. After removal of 5 bases from V and 4 bases from J, the junction contained 5 bases not matched to a gene.